The next 13 T cell receptor beta chains were all read from a single sample in a study of vaccination effects on CD4 cells after COVID-19. ViraFEST used viral peptide pools to expand antigen-specific CD4+ T cells before sequencing. Following culture for 9 to 11 days, CD4+ T cells were isolated. A positive SARS-CoV-2 PCR test fell between March and December 2020. These receptors' targets are unknown. Clones were read by immunoSEQ multiplex PCR, and TCRdb kept only the in-frame ones, dropping some. The sample consists of some 24,000 clones, roughly three quarters of them appearing once. Sequenced here: CD4+ T cells from PBMCs cultured with SARS-CoV-2 spike peptides, sampled before COVID-19 vaccination. These receptors all come from a human donor who had a prior SARS-CoV-2 infection.

The genes are TRBV27 and TRBJ2-5; TRBD2 matches at 7 bases. The CDR3 runs 17 residues. V was pared by 1 base and J by 1 base, with 9 bases of the junction left unmatched. CDR1 and CDR2 from the germline V gene are MNHEY and SMNVEV (reference sequence). DNA for the CDR3: TGTGCCAGCAGTTTATTTGGTCTAGCGGCGCTCCAAGAGACCCAGTACTTC. This encodes CASSLFGLAALQETQYF.

The chain has TRBV5-1 and TRBJ2-7; 10 bases align to TRBD2. With 4 bases clipped from V and 0 bases from J, the junction kept 4 bases outside the gene matches. Germline V gives CDR1 SGHRS, CDR2 YFSETQ. The CDR3 has 15 residues. As DNA, the CDR3 is TGCGCCAGCAGCCATGGACTAGCGGACTCCTACGAGCAGTACTTC. Its translation is CASSHGLADSYEQYF.

Only one count was recorded for this clone. This sequence joins TRBV6-2 or TRBV6-3 and TRBJ1-4; D is uncertain. The CDR3 runs to 13 residues. CDR1 and CDR2 from the germline V gene are MNHEY and SVGEGT. V dropped 0 bases and J dropped 8 bases, with 7 bases sitting between them. DNA for the CDR3: TGTGCCAGCAGTTACTCGACGGACGAAAAACTGTTTTTT. It codes for CASSYSTDEKLFF.

The gene calls are TRBV2 and TRBJ2-3; TRBD2 agrees at 7 bases. V was pared by 7 bases and J by 5 bases, with 9 bases of the junction left unmatched. This CDR3 has 14 amino acids. CDR1 is SNHLY and CDR2 is FYNNEI in the germline V gene. CDR3 protein: CASNGAGELDTQYF. CDR3 nucleotides: TGTGCCAGCAACGGGGCGGGGGAGTTAGATACGCAGTATTTT.

The chain couples TRBV2 to TRBJ2-5; TRBD2 agrees at 8 bases. The CDR3 has 11 amino acids. Germline loops: CDR1 SNHLY, CDR2 FYNNEI. V was clipped by 10 bases and J by 9 bases; unmatched bases: 7. The CDR3 coding sequence is TGTGCCACGCGGGGGGAAGAAGCCCAGTACTTC. Translation gives CATRGEEAQYF.

The gene calls are TRBV7-2 and TRBJ1-3, with D possibly being TRBD1 (5 bases). Trimming took 5 bases from V and 2 from J, leaving 13 bases between them. Germline V gene data show CDR1 as SGHTA and CDR2 as FQGNSA. CDR3 length: 15 residues. CDR3 DNA: TGTGCCAGCAGCCCACGGGGGGGGGCTGGAAACACCATATATTTT. Translation gives CASSPRGGAGNTIYF.

V gene TRBV28 combines with J gene TRBJ2-1; D unresolved. Germline-derived CDR1 and CDR2 are MDHEN and SYDVKM. The CDR3 totals 14 residues. V lost 6 bases and J 7 bases, leaving 16 bases between the germline ends. In DNA, the CDR3 is TGTGCCAGCAGCGCTATACCCGCCTTGAATGAGCAGTTCTTC. Residues: CASSAIPALNEQFF. The full variable domain, in which reference TRBV28 and TRBJ2-1 provide the parts outside the CDR3, is DVKVTQSSRYLVKRTGEKVFLECVQDMDHENMFWYRQDPGLGLRLIYFSYDVKMKEKGDIPEGYSVSREKKERFSLILESASTNQTSMYLCASSAIPALNEQFFGPGTRLTVL.

This sequence joins TRBV6-1 and TRBJ2-7; D might be TRBD1 or TRBD2, each matching 6 bases. The V end was cut by 1 base, the J end by 5 bases, with 9 bases between. The CDR3 is made up of 13 amino acids. Germline loops: CDR1 MNHNS, CDR2 SASEGT. The chain's CDR3 is CASSEEGGNEQYF. The CDR3 bases are TGTGCCAGCAGTGAAGAAGGGGGGAACGAGCAGTACTTC.

This chain joins TRBV4-1 and TRBJ2-5; 7 bases are shared with TRBD2. CDR1 is MGHRA, CDR2 YSYEKL, per germline. The CDR3 consists of 16 residues. J lost 1 base, V lost 5 bases, and 10 bases had no gene match. CDR3 sequence (DNA): TGCGCCAGCAGCGCCCGACTAGCCCCAAGCCAAGAGACCCAGTACTTC. Amino acids: CASSARLAPSQETQYF.

CDR3 region: CSVDDNTEAFF. CDR3 coding DNA: TGCAGCGTCGATGACAACACTGAAGCTTTCTTT. This chain joins TRBV29-1 and TRBJ1-1; D uncertain. V dropped 6 bases and J dropped 2 bases, with 7 bases sitting between them. The CDR3 is 11 amino acids. From germline, CDR1 is SQVTM and CDR2 ANQGSEA.

This sequence joins TRBV5-1 and TRBJ2-2, with D perhaps matching TRBD2 (6 bases). Germline V lookup: CDR1 SGHRS, CDR2 YFSETQ. Trimming removed 1 base from V and 3 bases from J, with 16 bases in between. The CDR3 has 17 amino acids. CDR3 region: CASSLRVGGVDTGELFF. As DNA, the CDR3 is TGCGCCAGCAGCTTGCGGGTCGGCGGGGTCGACACCGGGGAGCTGTTTTTT.

This clone was counted a few times. This chain joins TRBV4-1 and TRBJ1-6; D unclear. V gave up 4 bases and J gave up 7 bases, with 17 bases separating them. The CDR3 has 16 residues. Germline values: CDR1 MGHRA, CDR2 YSYEKL. CDR3 nucleotides: TGCGCCAGCAGCCGCCGACCGGACGAACTAAATTCACCCCTCCACTTT. Translated, it gives CASSRRPDELNSPLHF.

The chain uses TRBV9 and TRBJ2-3; D could derive from TRBD1 or TRBD2 (5 bases each). Looked up from germline, CDR1 is SGDLS and CDR2 is YYNGEE. V lost 1 base and J lost 2, with 11 bases in between. This CDR3 is 15 amino acids long. As DNA, the CDR3 is TGTGCCAGCAGCGTAATGGGGGTCCCCACAGATACGCAGTATTTT. Its translation: CASSVMGVPTDTQYF.